The 24 T cell receptor beta chains presented below share a single source sample, sequenced in a study of T cells after yellow fever vaccination. TCRdb ran MiXCR on the 5' RACE reads and lists one entry per CDR3 protein. Among 300,000 to 400,000 distinct CDR3 sequences listed, roughly 8% were seen once. The sample consisted of PBMCs, taken approximately 40 days after the first yellow fever vaccination. The receptors originated from a man aged 18 to 29 who received the YFV17D yellow fever vaccine.

This clonotype was detected ten times or more. The chain carries TRBV7-2 and TRBJ2-2; D is possibly TRBD2 (6 bases). V was cut by 4 bases and J by 2 bases, with 8 bases left in between. This CDR3 has 14 residues. Germline V gives CDR1 SGHTA, CDR2 FQGNSA. The CDR3 DNA is TGTGCCAGCAGCTCGGGGACTAACACCGGGGAGCTGTTTTTT. Amino acid sequence: CASSSGTNTGELFF.

This clonotype has at least ten counts. The chain links TRBV12-3 or TRBV12-4 to TRBJ2-1; D possibly uses TRBD1 or TRBD2 (5 bases each). CDR3 size: 13 residues. V lost 6 bases and J 7 bases, leaving 13 bases between the germline ends. The CDR3, as DNA: TGTGCCAGCAGCAGGGACGAAAGAAATGAGCAGTTCTTC. Translated: CASSRDERNEQFF.

This clonotype was recorded many times. This sequence joins TRBV20-1 and TRBJ1-3, with unresolved D. V was clipped by 1 base and J by 0 bases, with 10 bases between them. Germline V CDR1 and CDR2: DFQATT, SNEGSKA (reference sequence). The CDR3 spans 15 residues. CDR3 nucleotide sequence: TGCAGTGCTAGAGCGTGGCAGGCCTCTGGAAACACCATATATTTT. It specifies CSARAWQASGNTIYF.

The rearrangement links TRBV4-1 to TRBJ2-1; 10 bases line up with TRBD1. V lost 5 bases to trimming and J lost 7 bases; unmatched junction nucleotides: 11. The V gene's germline CDR1 is MGHRA and CDR2 YSYEKL. The CDR3 is 16 amino acids. The CDR3 sequence: CASSGETGGLGNEQFF. CDR3 in DNA: TGCGCCAGCAGCGGAGAGACAGGGGGCCTGGGAAATGAGCAGTTCTTC.

This clonotype was counted a few times. V and J are TRBV2 and TRBJ2-1, with D unresolved. Germline assignment: CDR1 SNHLY and CDR2 FYNNEI. The CDR3 is 13 amino acids. Trimming pared 8 bases from V and 2 bases from J, leaving 10 bases between. CDR3 in DNA: TGTGCCAGCGATATCTCCCCCTACAATGAGCAGTTCTTC. This translates into CASDISPYNEQFF.

This clonotype showed up just a few times. The chain employs TRBV12-3 or TRBV12-4 and TRBJ1-5; the match to TRBD1 covers 9 bases. CDR3 size: 15 residues. V lost 5 bases and J lost 6; bases outside the gene matches: 8. Written as DNA, the CDR3 is TGTGCCAGCAGTCGGACAGGGGTAGCAGGTCAGCCCCAGCATTTT. It codes for CASSRTGVAGQPQHF.

The genes are TRBV20-1 and TRBJ1-6; possibly TRBD1 for D (5 bases). Germline CDR1 reads DFQATT; CDR2 reads SNEGSKA (reference sequence). This CDR3 spans 15 amino acids. The CDR3 DNA reads as TGCAGCGCCCGAAGGGGCAATCAAAGGGGTTCACCCCTCCACTTT. Translated: CSARRGNQRGSPLHF.

The sample holds a few counts of this clonotype. The CDR3 bases are TGTGCCACCAGTGACCCCAAGCGGGGGGGCGTAAATGAGCAGTTCTTC. Translated: CATSDPKRGGVNEQFF. V usage is TRBV24-1 and J usage is TRBJ2-1; 10 bases line up with TRBD2. V was pared by 4 bases and J by 7 bases, with 9 bases of the junction left unmatched. Germline V CDR1 and CDR2: KGHDR, SFDVKD. CDR3 length: 16 amino acids.

A few counts support this clonotype. The chain recombines TRBV2 with TRBJ2-3; no firm D call. The ends were cut back, 2 bases at V and 2 bases at J, with 11 bases in the middle. Germline V lookup: CDR1 SNHLY, CDR2 FYNNEI. CDR3 length: 15 amino acids. CDR3 sequence reads: CASSEMRSFTDTQYF. CDR3 DNA: TGTGCCAGCAGTGAAATGCGCAGCTTCACAGATACGCAGTATTTT.

The table lists this clonotype with many counts. This chain joins TRBV5-1 and TRBJ2-3; D is tentatively TRBD1 or TRBD2 (6 bases each). Trimming left V 4 bases short and J 5 bases short, with 17 bases between. The CDR3 has 15 amino acids. Germline lookup yields CDR1 SGHRS and CDR2 YFSETQ. The DNA for the CDR3 is TGCGCCAGCAGCGCCAAGGGGGGTGCTGGAGATACGCAGTATTTT. Its translation: CASSAKGGAGDTQYF. The full variable domain, rest sourced from reference TRBV5-1 and TRBJ2-3, is KAGVTQTPRYLIKTRGQQVTLSCSPISGHRSVSWYQQTPGQGLQFLFEYFSETQRNKGNFPGRFSGRQFSNSRSEMNVSTLELGDSALYLCASSAKGGAGDTQYFGPGTRLTVL.

The chain uses TRBV24-1 and TRBJ2-3; 7 bases fit TRBD1. Germline CDR1 reads KGHDR; CDR2 reads SFDVKD. Trimming removed 3 bases from V and 4 bases from J; junction bases left unmatched: 6. The CDR3 is 15 amino acids. CDR3 residues: CATSDPIQGPDTQYF. The CDR3 nucleotides read TGTGCCACCAGTGATCCGATACAGGGGCCAGATACGCAGTATTTT.

The sample holds many counts of this clonotype. The chain links TRBV20-1 to TRBJ2-1; D may correspond to TRBD1 or TRBD2 (5 bases each). This CDR3 region has 15 residues. V dropped 0 bases and J dropped 2 bases, with 11 bases sitting between them. From germline, CDR1 is DFQATT and CDR2 SNEGSKA (reference sequence). The CDR3 reads CSARDGRGPYNEQFF. The CDR3 DNA is TGCAGTGCTAGAGATGGACGGGGACCCTACAATGAGCAGTTCTTC.

This clonotype was counted many times. J is TRBJ1-5 and V is TRBV27; 7 nucleotides match TRBD1. The CDR3 extends over 15 amino acids. The J segment lost 1 base and the V segment lost 6 bases, leaving 6 bases of the junction unmatched. Germline assignment: CDR1 MNHEY and CDR2 SMNVEV (reference sequence). The CDR3 loop is CASRKGGQSNQPQHF. In DNA, the CDR3 is TGTGCCAGCAGAAAGGGGGGACAGAGCAATCAGCCCCAGCATTTT.

In its sample, this clonotype was seen many times. J is TRBJ2-1 and V is TRBV5-1; 11 bases agree with TRBD2. The CDR3 sequence is 15 residues long. Germline CDR1 SGHRS, CDR2 YFSETQ. V shed 1 base, J shed 8 bases, and the junction held 5 bases outside the gene matches. The CDR3 coding sequence is TGCGCCAGCAGCTTGACACCGGGACTAGCGGATGAGCAGTTCTTC. It specifies CASSLTPGLADEQFF.

This clonotype occurred a few times. The chain couples TRBV4-3 to TRBJ2-1; D is possibly TRBD1 or TRBD2 (7 bases each). The CDR3 has 16 amino acids. From germline, CDR1 is LGHNA and CDR2 YSLEER. V lost 0 bases and J 2 bases, leaving 11 bases between the germline ends. In DNA, the CDR3 is TGCGCCAGCAGCCAAGAGCAGGGGGGGCCCTACAATGAGCAGTTCTTC. Its protein is CASSQEQGGPYNEQFF.

This clonotype was counted many times. The V and J genes are TRBV12-3 or TRBV12-4 and TRBJ2-1, with TRBD1 identical over 9 bases. Trimming took 1 base from V and 6 from J; bases not matched to a gene: 4. The CDR3 has 15 residues. The CDR3 DNA sequence: TGTGCCAGCAGTTTAGACAGGGGGCCAGTCAATGAGCAGTTCTTC. Its translation is CASSLDRGPVNEQFF.

The chain carries TRBV5-1 and TRBJ2-1; 10 bases line up with TRBD2. The CDR3 covers 18 residues. The germline V gene has CDR1 SGHRS and CDR2 YFSETQ. The trim removed 4 bases at V and 3 bases at J, leaving 13 bases unmatched. CDR3 residues: CASSLGSLLAGIYNEQFF. Here the CDR3 DNA reads TGCGCCAGCAGCCTTGGGTCCTTACTAGCGGGGATCTACAATGAGCAGTTCTTC.

The table lists this clonotype with a few counts. The CDR3 sequence is CASGVYRFGGGPTEAFF. CDR3 sequence (DNA): TGTGCCAGCGGAGTTTACCGGTTTGGAGGCGGTCCCACTGAAGCTTTCTTT. The chain uses TRBV12-3 or TRBV12-4 and TRBJ1-1; unclear D gene. CDR3 length: 17 residues. Trimming pared 8 bases from V and 4 bases from J, leaving 26 bases between.

This clonotype came up a few times. The CDR3 nucleotides are TGCGCCAGCAGCCCAGGCCAAAGCGGATACAATGAGCAGTTCTTC. Encoded protein: CASSPGQSGYNEQFF. This chain links TRBV5-1 with TRBJ2-1; possibly TRBD2 for D (5 bases). The germline gives CDR1 SGHRS, CDR2 YFSETQ. The CDR3 covers 15 residues. V lost 4 bases to trimming and J lost 4 bases, with 15 bases between them.

This clonotype was seen only a few times. With a much larger clone just one base away, this may be a read error. V is TRBV6-1 and J is TRBJ1-5, with D uncertain. V lost 6 bases to trimming and J lost 0 bases, with 6 bases between them. From germline, CDR1 is MNHNS and CDR2 SASEGT. This CDR3 contains 13 residues. CDR3 nucleotides: TGTGCCAGCAGCCGGAATAGCAATCAGCCCCAGCATTTT. Its protein is CASSRNSNQPQHF.

The chain employs TRBV6-2 or TRBV6-3 and TRBJ1-2, with no clear D. Germline V gene sequence: CDR1 MNHEY, CDR2 SVGEGT. This CDR3 comprises 13 residues. V was pared by 7 bases and J by 4 bases, with 13 bases between. DNA for the CDR3: TGTGCCAGCACCGTCAGCTGGGGCTATGGCTACACCTTC. It specifies CASTVSWGYGYTF.

The chain carries TRBV12-3 or TRBV12-4 and TRBJ2-7; 8 bases line up with TRBD1. The CDR3 consists of 14 residues. After removal of 6 bases from V and 2 bases from J, the junction contained 6 bases not matched to a gene. Written as DNA, the CDR3 is TGTGCCAGCAGCGATGGACAGGGTACCTACGAGCAGTACGTC. Translated: CASSDGQGTYEQYV.

This clonotype was recorded at least ten times. The V and J genes are TRBV20-1 and TRBJ1-1; TRBD1 aligns across 7 bases. CDR3 length: 15 amino acids. The germline CDR1 and CDR2 sequences are DFQATT and SNEGSKA (reference sequence). After removal of 5 bases from V and 1 base from J, the junction contained 10 bases not matched to a gene. The CDR3 DNA reads TGCAGTGCTCTGGATGACAGGGCCCCGAACACTGAAGCTTTCTTT. Amino acids: CSALDDRAPNTEAFF.

This clonotype was seen ten or more times. The chain carries TRBV25-1 and TRBJ2-2; either TRBD1 or TRBD2 may fit D (6 bases each). CDR1 and CDR2 (germline): MGHDK, SYGVNS. The V and J ends lost 1 base and 1 base respectively, with 10 bases between them. There are 16 residues in the CDR3. In DNA, the CDR3 is TGTGCCAGCAGTGAATCTCGGGGGCGGAACACCGGGGAGCTGTTTTTT. This translates into CASSESRGRNTGELFF. Looking up the rest from reference TRBV25-1 and TRBJ2-2 gives the full variable domain: EADIYQTPRYLVIGTGKKITLECSQTMGHDKMYWYQQDPGMELHLIHYSYGVNSTEKGDLSSESTVSRIRTEHFPLTLESARPSHTSQYLCASSESRGRNTGELFFGEGSRLTVL.